A selection of T cell receptor beta chains follows, all from one sample in a study of vaccination and CD4 T cells after COVID-19. Antigens for these TCRs are unknown. TCRdb recomputed calls from the PCR reads with MiXCR, one row per CDR3 protein. Here the sample spans around 19,000 distinct CDR3 sequences, 55% to 70% being singletons. The sequences come from CD4+ T cells from blood, cultured in vitro, collected after SARS-CoV-2 vaccination. The receptors stem from a human donor who had recovered from COVID-19. CDR3s include the opening cysteine and the closing phenylalanine or tryptophan. Each record gives: clone size, J gene, D gene, V gene, CDR3 protein, CDR3 DNA. The D gene is left open where the match is weak. Only some rows state a clone size, as once, few, many or a class for expanded clones.

clone_size: .; j_call: TRBJ1-1; d_call: .; v_call: TRBV18; cdr3_aa: CASSPPNGALRPFF; cdr3_nt: TGTGCCAGCTCACCACCGAACGGAGCTTTACGGCCTTTCTTT
clone_size: .; j_call: TRBJ2-7; d_call: TRBD1; v_call: TRBV15; cdr3_aa: CATSRDGDSVGEQYF; cdr3_nt: TGTGCCACCAGCAGAGATGGGGACAGTGTCGGCGAGCAGTACTTC
clone_size: .; j_call: TRBJ2-1; d_call: TRBD1; v_call: TRBV27; cdr3_aa: CASSYRDRYNEQFF; cdr3_nt: TGTGCCAGCAGTTACCGGGACAGATACAATGAGCAGTTCTTC
clone_size: few; j_call: TRBJ1-2; d_call: .; v_call: TRBV27; cdr3_aa: CASSPQDANRGYTF; cdr3_nt: TGTGCCAGCAGTCCCCAAGACGCGAATAGGGGCTACACCTTC
clone_size: .; j_call: TRBJ1-6; d_call: TRBD1; v_call: TRBV6-1; cdr3_aa: CASSLDRGNSPLHF; cdr3_nt: TGTGCCAGCTCCTTGGACAGGGGAAATTCACCCCTCCACTTT
clone_size: once; j_call: TRBJ2-5; d_call: TRBD1; v_call: TRBV19; cdr3_aa: CASSLTGKETQYF; cdr3_nt: TGTGCCAGTAGTTTGACAGGGAAAGAGACCCAGTACTTC
clone_size: .; j_call: TRBJ1-5; d_call: TRBD1; v_call: TRBV6-1; cdr3_aa: CASSELGQTNQPQHF; cdr3_nt: TGTGCCAGCAGTGAATTGGGACAGACCAATCAGCCCCAGCATTTT
clone_size: .; j_call: TRBJ2-6; d_call: .; v_call: TRBV30; cdr3_aa: CAKSSGANVLTF; cdr3_nt: TGTGCCAAGAGCTCTGGGGCCAACGTCCTGACTTTC
clone_size: .; j_call: TRBJ2-2; d_call: .; v_call: TRBV20-1; cdr3_aa: CSAAGNTGELFF; cdr3_nt: TGCAGTGCTGCCGGGAACACCGGGGAGCTGTTTTTT
clone_size: .; j_call: TRBJ1-5; d_call: .; v_call: TRBV6-2/TRBV6-3; cdr3_aa: CASSPETGWQPQHF; cdr3_nt: TGTGCCAGCAGTCCGGAGACAGGTTGGCAGCCCCAGCATTTT
clone_size: .; j_call: TRBJ1-6; d_call: TRBD1; v_call: TRBV6-1; cdr3_aa: CASRRGRSETLHF; cdr3_nt: TGTGCCAGCCGGAGGGGGCGGAGTGAGACCCTCCACTTT
clone_size: .; j_call: TRBJ2-2; d_call: TRBD2; v_call: TRBV10-3; cdr3_aa: CAISDSGTSAPGELFF; cdr3_nt: TGTGCCATCAGTGATTCCGGGACTAGCGCACCCGGGGAGCTGTTTTTT
clone_size: .; j_call: TRBJ2-2; d_call: .; v_call: TRBV7-9; cdr3_aa: CASTGTSNTGELFF; cdr3_nt: TGTGCCAGCACCGGGACATCGAACACCGGGGAGCTGTTTTTT